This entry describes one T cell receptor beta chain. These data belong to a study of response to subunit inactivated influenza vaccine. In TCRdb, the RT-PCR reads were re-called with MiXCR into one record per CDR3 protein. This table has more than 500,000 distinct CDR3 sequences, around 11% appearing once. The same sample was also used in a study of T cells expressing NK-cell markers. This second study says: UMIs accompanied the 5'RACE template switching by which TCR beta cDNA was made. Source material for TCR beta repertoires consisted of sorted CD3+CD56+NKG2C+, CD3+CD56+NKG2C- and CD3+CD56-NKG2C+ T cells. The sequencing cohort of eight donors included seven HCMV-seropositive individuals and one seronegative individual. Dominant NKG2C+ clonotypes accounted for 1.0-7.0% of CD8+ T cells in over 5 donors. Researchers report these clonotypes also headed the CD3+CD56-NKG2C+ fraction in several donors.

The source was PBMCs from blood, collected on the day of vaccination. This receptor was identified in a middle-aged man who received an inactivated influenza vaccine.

The CDR3 DNA follows: TGTGCCAGCAGTTCCCAGAGGTACGAGCAGTACTTC. It specifies CASSSQRYEQYF. The rearrangement links TRBV12-3 or TRBV12-4 to TRBJ2-7; D remains unclear. There are 12 residues in the CDR3. V lost 4 bases to trimming and J lost 4 bases, with 8 bases between them.